One and the same sample provided the 32 T cell receptor beta chains below, sequenced in a study of metastatic and nonmetastatic thyroid tumors. With MiXCR, TCRdb called clones anew from the PCR reads. The repertoire consists of tens of thousands of clones, with roughly 20% occurring once and the leading ten covering around 26%. Each patient came to thyroid surgery without any prior treatment (of any kind). The sample taken for sequencing was blood. Source of these receptors: a female donor with papillary thyroid cancer or a benign thyroid nodule (not recorded which). Some clones in this sample may be carry-over from other donors' samples.

This clone was found many times. The rearrangement joins TRBV4-1 to TRBJ2-3; 9 nucleotides match TRBD2. V lost 0 bases, J lost 4 bases, and 8 bases stayed unmatched. Germline CDR1 reads MGHRA; CDR2 reads YSYEKL. This CDR3 has 17 residues. CDR3 loop: CASSQEFRAGGPDTQYF. The CDR3, as DNA: TGCGCCAGCAGCCAAGAATTCCGAGCGGGGGGACCAGATACGCAGTATTTT.

This clone was seen repeatedly, ten times or more. The chain combines TRBV25-1 with TRBJ2-3; possible D gene TRBD2, 6 bases. The germline gives CDR1 MGHDK, CDR2 SYGVNS. Deletions cut 3 bases from V and 2 bases from J, with 15 bases between. The CDR3 is 16 residues long. This CDR3 is CASSDGSGIHTDTQYF. The CDR3 DNA reads TGTGCCAGCAGTGATGGTAGCGGAATACACACAGATACGCAGTATTTT.

This clone was seen many times. Other DNA sequences in the sample encode the same CDR3. The chain recombines TRBV5-1 with TRBJ2-4; a possible D gene is TRBD1 (6 bases). This CDR3 contains 18 residues. Germline V gene lookup returns CDR1 SGHRS and CDR2 YFSETQ. The germline V and J ends were trimmed by 2 bases and 0 bases, with 18 bases remaining between them. The CDR3 DNA is TGCGCCAGCAGCTTTGACAGGCTGGGGCGAGGAGCCAAAAACATTCAGTACTTC. Its protein product is CASSFDRLGRGAKNIQYF.

This clone was observed many times. The chain couples TRBV3-1 to TRBJ2-7; the D gene is possibly TRBD2 (6 bases). Trimming stripped 4 bases from V and 6 bases from J, with 13 bases between. This CDR3 has 13 residues. Per the germline V gene, CDR1 is LGHDT and CDR2 is YNNKEL (reference sequence). CDR3 coding DNA: TGTGCCAGCAGCCCCCGACTAGGTGGCGAGCAGTACTTC. As protein: CASSPRLGGEQYF.

Details on this clone: A much larger clone sits a single nucleotide away, making a read error possible. The chain has TRBV10-3 and TRBJ1-4; no firm D call. Trimming pared 8 bases from V and 6 bases from J, leaving 13 bases between. Germline CDR1 ENHRY, CDR2 SYGVKD. This CDR3 spans 13 amino acids. DNA for the CDR3: TGTGCCATCCGAGGACCCAACTATGAAAAACTGTTTTTT. This codes for CAIRGPNYEKLFF.

With regard to this clone: Mismatch with germline at one junction end may stem from a read error. The chain employs TRBV6-2 or TRBV6-3 and TRBJ2-7; TRBD1 is a possible D gene (6 bases). The CDR3 runs to 13 residues. The germline CDR1 and CDR2 sequences are MNHEY and SVGEGT. For the CDR3, the DNA is TGTGCCAGCAGTTACGACAGGTCCTACGATCAGTACTTC. Protein sequence: CASSYDRSYDQYF.

Comments on this clone: The junction departs from germline at one end; a sequencing error may be responsible. CDR3: CANSLEDGLRSYEQYF. CDR3 coding DNA: TGCGCCAACAGCCTAGAGGATGGACTGCGTTCCTACGAGCAGTACTTC. The gene calls are TRBV4-1 and TRBJ2-7, with D tentatively TRBD2 (5 bases). From germline, CDR1 is MGHRA and CDR2 YSYEKL. This CDR3 region has 16 residues.

On this clone: One end of the junction is discordant with germline, which a read error may explain. J is TRBJ1-1 and V is TRBV6-5; D perhaps matches TRBD1 (6 bases). The CDR3 is 16 amino acids. Germline V gives CDR1 MNHEY, CDR2 SVGAGI. The CDR3 region is CASIYLPVQGSAEAFF. The CDR3 DNA sequence: TGTGCCAGCATTTACCTGCCGGTACAGGGTTCCGCTGAAGCTTTCTTT.

This clone has a count of ten or more. V is TRBV19 and J is TRBJ2-4; D not resolved. Germline values: CDR1 LNHDA, CDR2 SQIVND (reference sequence). Trimming stripped 0 bases from V and 0 bases from J, with 6 bases between. This CDR3 is 15 amino acids long. The CDR3 DNA is TGTGCCAGTAGTATAGATCCCAGAGCCAAAAACATTCAGTACTTC. Its translation is CASSIDPRAKNIQYF.

This clone was seen at least ten times. V is TRBV7-2 and J is TRBJ2-5; tentatively, D is TRBD1 (5 bases). This CDR3 region has 14 residues. The germline V gene has CDR1 SGHTA and CDR2 FQGNSA. With 5 bases removed from V and 5 bases from J, the gap between germline ends came to 15 bases. The CDR3 bases are TGTGCCAGCAGCAAAGCCGGACATATTGAGACCCAGTACTTC. Protein product: CASSKAGHIETQYF.

This clone was observed at least ten times. The genes are TRBV5-5 and TRBJ1-2, with no clear D. The V gene lost 0 bases and the J gene lost 4 bases, with 7 bases spanning the gap. This CDR3 comprises 13 residues. The V gene's germline CDR1 is SGHKS and CDR2 YYEKEE (reference sequence). The CDR3 DNA sequence: TGTGCCAGCAGCTTGGACGGGATCTATGGCTACACCTTC. This gives the protein CASSLDGIYGYTF.

This clone was picked up many times. This sequence joins TRBV5-6 and TRBJ1-3; D gene uncertain. The V end was cut by 0 bases, the J end by 4 bases, with 8 bases between. Germline CDR1 and CDR2: SGHDT and YYEEEE. The length of the CDR3 is 14 residues. This CDR3 reads CASSLDRRGNTIYF. CDR3 in DNA: TGTGCCAGCAGCTTGGATAGGAGGGGAAACACCATATATTTT. Combining the CDR3 with reference TRBV5-6 and TRBJ1-3 gives the whole variable domain DAGVTQSPTHLIKTRGQQVTLRCSPKSGHDTVSWYQQALGQGPQFIFQYYEEEERQRGNFPDRFSGHQFPNYSSELNVNALLLGDSALYLCASSLDRRGNTIYFGEGSWLTVV.

This clone showed up many times. The chain carries TRBV11-3 and TRBJ2-1; TRBD2 agrees at 10 bases. The CDR3 sequence is 15 residues long. Germline V gene lookup returns CDR1 SGHNT and CDR2 YENEEA. J gave up 7 bases and V 1 base, and 4 bases lay outside the gene matches. The CDR3 DNA follows: TGTGCCAGCAGCTTAGTACTAGCGGGGACAAATGAGCAGTTCTTC. This encodes CASSLVLAGTNEQFF.

This clone showed up many times. The V call is TRBV9, the J call TRBJ1-1; 11 bases align to TRBD1. CDR1 is SGDLS, CDR2 YYNGEE, per germline. With V trimmed by 2 bases and J by 3 bases, 6 bases remained unmatched. The length of the CDR3 is 16 residues. Here the CDR3 DNA reads TGTGCCAGCAGCGTTTCAGGGACAGGGGGTCACACTGAAGCTTTCTTT. As protein: CASSVSGTGGHTEAFF.

In its sample, this clone was seen many times. This chain connects TRBV5-4 to TRBJ1-2; D remains ambiguous. The V gene lost 1 base and the J gene lost 8 bases, with 15 bases spanning the gap. The CDR3 contains 14 residues. Germline V gives CDR1 SGHNT, CDR2 YYREEE (reference sequence). Here the CDR3 DNA reads TGTGCCAGCAGCTTGACGGACGGGATCCAGGGCTACACCTTC. Translating gives CASSLTDGIQGYTF.

This clone was seen at least ten times. The rearrangement joins TRBV11-3 to TRBJ2-2; 12 bases fit TRBD2. CDR1 SGHNT and CDR2 YENEEA come from the germline V gene. This CDR3 region has 16 residues. Losses at the gene ends were 4 bases for V and 2 bases for J; bases not matched to a gene: 2. The CDR3 here is CASSSGLAGNTGELFF. DNA for the CDR3: TGTGCCAGCAGCTCCGGACTAGCGGGAAACACCGGGGAGCTGTTTTTT.

Written as DNA, the CDR3 is TGTGCCAGCAGCCTGGGTAGCCAAGAGACCCAGTACTTC. Translation: CASSLGSQETQYF. The genes are TRBV5-6 and TRBJ2-5; D is ambiguous. Germline-derived CDR1 and CDR2 are SGHDT and YYEEEE. The CDR3 loop spans 13 amino acids. Trimming removed 4 bases at V and 1 base at J, with 8 bases between.

This clone was seen repeatedly, ten times or more. The chain employs TRBV28 and TRBJ2-7; perhaps TRBD1 as D (5 bases). V was pared by 4 bases and J by 13 bases, with 20 bases between. CDR1 MDHEN and CDR2 SYDVKM come from the germline V gene. This CDR3 region has 13 residues. This CDR3 is CASSSDIFDSLYF. In DNA, the CDR3 is TGTGCCAGCAGTTCTGATATTTTCGACAGCCTCTACTTC.

This clone has ten or more counts. The chain uses TRBV6-1 and TRBJ2-3, with 8 positions matching TRBD2. The CDR3 sequence is 15 residues long. Looked up from germline, CDR1 is MNHNS and CDR2 is SASEGT. V was pared by 2 bases and J by 7 bases, with 8 bases of the junction left unmatched. CDR3 nucleotide sequence: TGTGCCAGCAGTGAAACGGGACTAGTGATCTATACGCAGTATTTT. Translating it yields CASSETGLVIYTQYF.

In this sample, this clone turned up many times. The chain employs TRBV24-1 and TRBJ2-7, with TRBD1 matching 7 bases. V was clipped by 9 bases and J by 4 bases; unmatched bases: 14. Germline V gene sequence: CDR1 KGHDR, CDR2 SFDVKD. CDR3 size: 15 residues. The CDR3 here is CATAETGMLTYEQYF. CDR3 sequence (DNA): TGTGCCACCGCCGAGACAGGGATGCTCACATACGAGCAGTACTTC.

This clone was counted ten times or more. The J gene is TRBJ2-2, the V gene TRBV20-1, with D possibly being TRBD2 (6 bases). The germline CDR1 and CDR2 sequences are DFQATT and SNEGSKA (reference sequence). The CDR3 is 15 residues long. V was pared by 6 bases and J by 3 bases, with 17 bases between. This CDR3 is CSARPGTGDTGELFF. CDR3 bases: TGCAGTGCAAGACCGGGGACTGGCGACACCGGGGAGCTGTTTTTT.

J is TRBJ2-3 and V is TRBV3-1; D remains unclear. Trimming removed 0 bases at V and 1 base at J, with 14 bases between. In germline, CDR1 is LGHDT, CDR2 YNNKEL (reference sequence). The CDR3 has 17 residues. The CDR3 DNA follows: TGTGCCAGCAGCCAAGATAAGAAGACTCCCCGCACAGATACGCAGTATTTT. The encoded protein is CASSQDKKTPRTDTQYF.

This clone was detected ten times or more. V usage is TRBV30 and J usage is TRBJ2-1; a weak D match, TRBD2 (6 bases). The CDR3 length is 12 residues. V was shortened by 5 bases and J by 8 bases, with 13 bases between the two germline ends. CDR1 is GTSNPN and CDR2 is SVGIG in the germline V gene (reference sequence). This CDR3 is CAWAGPGDEQFF. The DNA for the CDR3 is TGTGCCTGGGCGGGACCTGGGGATGAGCAGTTCTTC.

This clone has ten or more counts. The chain has TRBV12-3 or TRBV12-4 and TRBJ1-4; D gene ambiguous. The CDR3 totals 11 residues. Deletions cut 6 bases from V and 7 bases from J, with 6 bases between. The CDR3 loop is CASRTTEKLFF. For the CDR3, the DNA is TGTGCCAGCAGGACAACTGAAAAACTGTTTTTT.

This clone was recorded many times. This rearrangement joins TRBV6-1 to TRBJ2-1; 10 bases are a match to TRBD2. V dropped 4 bases and J dropped 8; count of bases not matched to a gene: 8. The CDR3 runs 15 residues. Germline V gene sequence: CDR1 MNHNS, CDR2 SASEGT. CDR3 sequence (DNA): TGTGCCAGCAGTGGTGGGCCTAGCGGGAGTTATGAGCAGTTCTTC. Its translation is CASSGGPSGSYEQFF.

By its share, this clone is medium-sized. The chain uses TRBV6-1 and TRBJ1-2, with 9 positions matching TRBD1. V shed 2 bases, J shed 8 bases, and the junction held 9 bases outside the gene matches. Germline V lookup: CDR1 MNHNS, CDR2 SASEGT. The CDR3 covers 15 residues. In DNA, the CDR3 is TGTGCCAGCAGTGAAATAACAGGGGGCATATACGGCTACACCTTC. As protein: CASSEITGGIYGYTF.

At least ten counts were recorded for this clone. V is TRBV13 and J is TRBJ2-7; D perhaps matches TRBD1 (6 bases). The V end was cut by 1 base, the J end by 1 base, with 11 bases between. Germline CDR1 and CDR2: PRHDT and FYEKMQ (reference sequence). This CDR3 is 15 amino acids long. The CDR3 bases are TGTGCCAGCAGCTTAGAGAACAGGGTGTCCTACGAGCAGTACTTC. Amino acids: CASSLENRVSYEQYF. Based on the CDR3 plus reference TRBV13 and TRBJ2-7, the full variable domain is AAGVIQSPRHLIKEKRETATLKCYPIPRHDTVYWYQQGPGQDPQFLISFYEKMQSDKGSIPDRFSAQQFSDYHSELNMSSLELGDSALYFCASSLENRVSYEQYFGPGTRLTVT.

This clone has at least ten counts. A much more abundant neighbour one base away suggests this may be a read error. The V call is TRBV2, the J call TRBJ1-4; D not certain. Germline CDR1 SNHLY, CDR2 FYNNEI. V lost 2 bases to trimming and J lost 3 bases, with 13 bases between them. The CDR3 spans 16 residues. The chain's CDR3 is CASSERTLLSNEKLFF. CDR3 nucleotide sequence: TGTGCCAGCAGTGAAAGGACCCTACTCTCTAATGAAAAACTGTTTTTT.

This clone has a single count. The final CDR3 position lacks the conserved phenylalanine or tryptophan, pointing to a likely read error. This chain uses TRBV12-3 or TRBV12-4 with TRBJ2-3; D uncertain. V was cut by 5 bases and J by 6 bases, with 12 bases left in between. The CDR3 extends over 13 amino acids. The CDR3 spells CASSLRMSDTQYI. The CDR3 DNA reads as TGTGCCAGCAGTCTCCGTATGTCTGATACGCAGTATATT.

This clone was counted many times. The J gene is TRBJ2-3, the V gene TRBV30, with 8 bases lining up with TRBD2. This CDR3 spans 12 amino acids. Germline V lookup: CDR1 GTSNPN, CDR2 SVGIG (reference sequence). With V trimmed by 2 bases and J by 9 bases, 4 bases remained unmatched. CDR3 protein: CAWSLGLATQYF. CDR3 sequence (DNA): TGTGCCTGGAGTCTAGGACTAGCAACGCAGTATTTT.

Judged by abundance, this clone is medium-sized (0.01 to 0.1%). The rearrangement uses TRBV6-1 and TRBJ1-5; 7 positions agree with TRBD1. Losses at the gene ends were 5 bases for V and 5 bases for J; bases not matched to a gene: 0. Per the germline V gene, CDR1 is MNHNS and CDR2 is SASEGT. CDR3 length: 12 amino acids. This CDR3 reads CASSTGDQPQHF. Here the CDR3 DNA reads TGTGCCAGCAGTACAGGGGATCAGCCCCAGCATTTT.

This clone was found many times. The sample has other DNA sequences that encode this CDR3 too. The chain joins TRBV7-3 to TRBJ1-2; 7 nucleotides match TRBD1. V dropped 3 bases and J dropped 8; count of bases not matched to a gene: 9. Germline V gene sequence: CDR1 SGHTA, CDR2 FQGTGA. This CDR3 region has 14 residues. This CDR3 reads CASSFMGQGGGYTF. For the CDR3, the DNA is TGTGCCAGCAGCTTTATGGGTCAGGGGGGGGGCTACACCTTC.